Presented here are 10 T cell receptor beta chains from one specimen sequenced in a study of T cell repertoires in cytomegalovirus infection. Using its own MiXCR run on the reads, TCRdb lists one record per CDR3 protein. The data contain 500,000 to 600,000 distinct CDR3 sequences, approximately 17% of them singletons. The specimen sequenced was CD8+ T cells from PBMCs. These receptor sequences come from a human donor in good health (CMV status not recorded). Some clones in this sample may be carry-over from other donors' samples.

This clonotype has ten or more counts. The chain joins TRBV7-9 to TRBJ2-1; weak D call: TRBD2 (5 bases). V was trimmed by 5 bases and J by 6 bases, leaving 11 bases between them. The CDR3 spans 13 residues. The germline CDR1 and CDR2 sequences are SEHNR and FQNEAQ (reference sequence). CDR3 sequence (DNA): TGTGCCAGCAGCCTTACGGCGGGCAATGAGCAGTTCTTC. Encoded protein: CASSLTAGNEQFF.

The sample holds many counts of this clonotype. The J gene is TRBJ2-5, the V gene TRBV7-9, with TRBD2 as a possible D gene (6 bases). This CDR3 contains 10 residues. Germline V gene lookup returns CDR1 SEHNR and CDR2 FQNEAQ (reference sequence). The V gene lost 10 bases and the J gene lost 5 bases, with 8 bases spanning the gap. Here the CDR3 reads CATRGETQYF. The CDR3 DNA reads TGTGCCACACGGGGGGAGACCCAGTACTTC.

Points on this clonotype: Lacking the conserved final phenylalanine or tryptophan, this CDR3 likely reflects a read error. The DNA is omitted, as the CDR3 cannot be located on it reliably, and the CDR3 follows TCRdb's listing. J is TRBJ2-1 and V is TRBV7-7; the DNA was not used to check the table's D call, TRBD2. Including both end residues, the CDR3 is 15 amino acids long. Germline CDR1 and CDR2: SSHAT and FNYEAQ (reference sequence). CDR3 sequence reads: CASSLGSPSYNVQVN.

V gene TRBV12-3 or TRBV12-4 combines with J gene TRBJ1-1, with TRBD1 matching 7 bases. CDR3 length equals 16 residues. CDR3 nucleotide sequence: TGTGTCAGTCCGCAGGGGGGGCAGGGAGGCGGCACTGAAGCTTTCTTT. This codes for CVSPQGGQGGGTEAFF.

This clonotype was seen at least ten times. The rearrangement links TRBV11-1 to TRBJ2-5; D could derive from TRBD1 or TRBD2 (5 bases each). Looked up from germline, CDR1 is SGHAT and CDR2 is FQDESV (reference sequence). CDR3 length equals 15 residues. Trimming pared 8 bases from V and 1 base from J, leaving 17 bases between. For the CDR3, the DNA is TGTGCCAGCGCCACCGGCAGGGAGATCCAAGAGACCCAGTACTTC. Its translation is CASATGREIQETQYF.

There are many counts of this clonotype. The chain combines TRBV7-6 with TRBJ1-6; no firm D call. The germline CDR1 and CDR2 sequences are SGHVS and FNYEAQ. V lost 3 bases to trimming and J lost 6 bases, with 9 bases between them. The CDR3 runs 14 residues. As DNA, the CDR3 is TGTGCCAGCAGCTTGGAGACATTTAATTCACCCCTCCACTTT. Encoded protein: CASSLETFNSPLHF.

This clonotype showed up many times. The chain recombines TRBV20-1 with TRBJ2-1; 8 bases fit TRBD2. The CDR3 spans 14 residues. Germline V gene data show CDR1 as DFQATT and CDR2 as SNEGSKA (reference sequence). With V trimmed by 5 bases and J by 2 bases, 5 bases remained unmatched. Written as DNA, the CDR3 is TGCAGTGCTGGAGGAGCGGGGGCCTACAATGAGCAGTTCTTC. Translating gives CSAGGAGAYNEQFF.

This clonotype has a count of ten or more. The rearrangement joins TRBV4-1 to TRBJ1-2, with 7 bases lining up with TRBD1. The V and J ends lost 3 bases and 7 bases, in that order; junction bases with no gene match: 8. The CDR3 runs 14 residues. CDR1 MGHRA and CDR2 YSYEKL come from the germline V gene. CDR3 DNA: TGCGCCAGCAGCCAGGGTGACAGGGATCGTGGCTACACCTTC. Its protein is CASSQGDRDRGYTF.

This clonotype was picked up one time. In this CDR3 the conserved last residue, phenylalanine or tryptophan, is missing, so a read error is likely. The CDR3 DNA reads TGCAGGGGGGAGGCTAGCGGATTCTACGAGCAGTACCTC. Protein sequence: CRGEASGFYEQYL. V usage is TRBV20-1 and J usage is TRBJ2-7, with TRBD2 matching 7 bases. Looked up from germline, CDR1 is DFQATT and CDR2 is SNEGSKA (reference sequence). The CDR3 runs 13 residues.

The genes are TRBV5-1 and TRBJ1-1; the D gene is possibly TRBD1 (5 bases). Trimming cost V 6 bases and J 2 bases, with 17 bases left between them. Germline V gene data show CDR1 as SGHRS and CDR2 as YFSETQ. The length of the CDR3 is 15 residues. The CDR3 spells CASTLRRGENTEAFF. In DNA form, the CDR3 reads TGCGCCAGCACCCTGCGGAGGGGAGAAAACACTGAAGCTTTCTTT.